These 2 T cell receptor beta chains share one sample of origin, sequenced in a study of OX40 agonist ivuxolimab in advanced cancers. The table came from immunoSEQ multiplex PCR; TCRdb's copy has only in-frame clones and leaves some out. The table has 65,000 or so clones, roughly 85% seen once; the top ten hold approximately 5.2%. This specimen consisted of CD4+ or CD8+ T cells sorted from blood, obtained in a trial of the OX40 agonist ivuxolimab. All receptors derive from an adult with an advanced solid tumor such as melanoma, head and neck, liver or kidney cancer.

Only one count was recorded for this clone. The chain is built from TRBV6-1 and TRBJ2-5, with 11 bases matching TRBD1. This CDR3 region has 15 residues. From germline, CDR1 is MNHNS and CDR2 SASEGT. Trimming removed 1 base from V and 4 bases from J; junction bases left unmatched: 2. The chain's CDR3 is CASSEGTGGAETQYF. The CDR3 DNA sequence: TGTGCCAGCAGTGAAGGGACAGGGGGCGCAGAGACCCAGTACTTC.

This chain joins TRBV7-8 and TRBJ1-5; no definite D call. Germline V gives CDR1 SGHVS, CDR2 FQNEAQ. The V end lost 0 bases, the J end lost 7 bases, and 4 bases lay between the germline ends. The CDR3 contains 12 residues. The CDR3 reads CASSLAGQPQHF. Written as DNA, the CDR3 is TGTGCCAGCAGCTTAGCGGGCCAGCCCCAGCATTTT.